This T cell receptor beta chain was obtained from a study of CD8 T cells in ankylosing spondylitis. Preparation of TCR beta libraries was done by quantitative 5'-RACE with molecular barcodes. TCRdb ran MiXCR on the 5' RACE reads and lists one entry per CDR3 protein. The table has 500,000 or so distinct CDR3 sequences, roughly 5.3% seen once; the top ten hold around 3.4%. After removal of 2 bases from V and 0 bases from J, the junction contained 10 bases not matched to a gene. Looked up from germline, CDR1 is MNHEY and CDR2 is SVGEGT. This CDR3 comprises 17 residues. General observations from the study: In ankylosing spondylitis blood, a motif of about 8 highly homologous TCR beta variants appeared characteristic. Some motif variants were previously reported in reactive arthritis synovial fluid and blood. Disease-linked clones bore a CD8+ phenotype and were relatively rare in peripheral blood. Clones tied to disease were said to be significantly enriched in matched ankylosing spondylitis synovial fluid.

This clonotype has just a few counts. Its specificity is unknown. The sequence came from a male donor with ankylosing spondylitis. The chain employs TRBV6-2 or TRBV6-3 and TRBJ2-7, with 7 bases fitting TRBD1. Sequenced sample: blood, either unsorted or a sorted T cell fraction (not recorded which). CDR3 region: CASSYPPGQSFSYEQYF. The CDR3 DNA sequence: TGTGCCAGCAGTTACCCCCCGGGACAGAGCTTCTCCTACGAGCAGTACTTC.